A selection of T cell receptor beta chains follows, all from one sample in a study of OX40 agonist ivuxolimab in advanced cancers. Generated by immunoSEQ multiplex PCR, the TCRdb table keeps only in-frame clones and is missing some. The repertoire holds more than 90,000 clones, with about four fifths as singletons. The sequencing here drew on CD4+ or CD8+ T cells sorted from blood, taken in a trial of the OX40 agonist ivuxolimab. These TCRs come from an adult with an advanced solid tumor such as melanoma, head and neck, liver or kidney cancer. Each CDR3 is given without its conserved first and last residue.

TRBJ2-7,TRBV19,ASSTGTSSYEQY
TRBJ1-4,TRBV29-1,SAMDNNEKLF
TRBJ2-3,TRBV18,ASSPWGNTQY
TRBJ2-7,TRBV10-3,AISDLGQGSYEQY
TRBJ2-3,TRBV5-6,ASSSPRGQGTDTQY
TRBJ1-1,TRBV19,ASSIGTGPARAF
TRBJ2-1,TRBV30,AWRHASGRAREQF
TRBJ1-1,TRBV6-6,ASSYSPDRGTEAF
TRBJ2-3,TRBV18,ASSPGIAGDGTDTQY
TRBJ1-4,TRBV7-2,ASGGTGVQKLF
TRBJ1-2,TRBV6-5,ASSYRGRGGYT
TRBJ2-5,TRBV20-1,SGEHQETQY
TRBJ2-7,TRBV27,ASSPLAGINEQY
TRBJ2-4,TRBV21-1,ASSKRAGGPLTS
TRBJ2-7,TRBV7-8,ASSLGGQGSYEQY
TRBJ2-7,TRBV5-4,ASSPGPGSSYEQY
TRBJ2-4,TRBV5-1,ASSFLAGGENIQY
TRBJ2-2,TRBV11-3,ASSGTAGPGELF
TRBJ2-1,TRBV27,ASKGSSYNEQF
TRBJ2-1,TRBV28,ASSLIGSTYNEQF
TRBJ2-7,TRBV30,AWGISAGRRY
TRBJ1-2,TRBV19,AVRALDAYGYT
TRBJ1-6,TRBV7-9,ASSLGTVHSPLH
TRBJ1-2,TRBV5-4,ASSSRDRGTQNYGYT
TRBJ2-3,TRBV29-1,SVERTSGRTDTQY
TRBJ2-7,TRBV29-1,SVVMRGYEQY
TRBJ2-2,TRBV21-1,ASSNRGQPTGELF
TRBJ1-1,TRBV28,ASSLFRSREAF
TRBJ2-7,TRBV7-2,ASSLTTGGSPSYEQY
TRBJ2-5,TRBV5-6,ASSIPSGLRETQY
TRBJ2-5,TRBV5-4,ASSQGGDAETQY
TRBJ2-5,TRBV4-2,ASSQGLAGGPETQY
TRBJ1-1,TRBV5-4,ASSPTGTVNTEAF
TRBJ2-5,TRBV19,ASHSPGVRETQY
TRBJ2-2,TRBV5-4,ASSLDGFTGELF
TRBJ1-6,TRBV9,ASSVGTGNPPLH
TRBJ2-7,TRBV18,ASSQGQGDTYEQY
TRBJ1-5,TRBV9,ASSVGTGVVEPQH
TRBJ1-2,TRBV18,ASSPREQGSSNYGYT
TRBJ2-3,TRBV6-1,ASSEWGTGVADTQY
TRBJ2-3,TRBV11-3,ASSLRVQDTQY
TRBJ2-5,TRBV11-1,ASRGTGPQETQY
TRBJ1-3,TRBV9,ASSAQLSSGNTIY
TRBJ2-1,TRBV7-3,ASSPAARTDNEQF
TRBJ2-5,TRBV16,ASSADRGRQETQY
TRBJ2-1,TRBV5-1,ASSQAQISGEQF
TRBJ2-2,TRBV7-3,ASSPAVTGELF
TRBJ2-7,TRBV21-1,ASRRSGGPYEQY
TRBJ2-2,TRBV7-3,ASSLYGTSGRSGELF
TRBJ1-5,TRBV28,ASAGNQPQH
TRBJ1-6,TRBV19,ASSISAYSPLH
TRBJ2-1,TRBV4-2,ASSQVRPSGGDEQF
TRBJ2-5,TRBV27,ASSFAGAAETQY
TRBJ2-1,TRBV4-2,ASSQGAAGGGNEQF
TRBJ1-4,TRBV2,ASTRTGGEKLF
TRBJ1-4,TRBV7-9,ASSSGQGAYEKLF
TRBJ2-3,TRBV6-6,ASSSSGGGTDTQY
TRBJ2-7,TRBV19,ASSRGLDRAYEQY
TRBJ2-7,TRBV7-6,ASSLESGRAPEQY
TRBJ2-5,TRBV28,ASRDSGGRRETQY